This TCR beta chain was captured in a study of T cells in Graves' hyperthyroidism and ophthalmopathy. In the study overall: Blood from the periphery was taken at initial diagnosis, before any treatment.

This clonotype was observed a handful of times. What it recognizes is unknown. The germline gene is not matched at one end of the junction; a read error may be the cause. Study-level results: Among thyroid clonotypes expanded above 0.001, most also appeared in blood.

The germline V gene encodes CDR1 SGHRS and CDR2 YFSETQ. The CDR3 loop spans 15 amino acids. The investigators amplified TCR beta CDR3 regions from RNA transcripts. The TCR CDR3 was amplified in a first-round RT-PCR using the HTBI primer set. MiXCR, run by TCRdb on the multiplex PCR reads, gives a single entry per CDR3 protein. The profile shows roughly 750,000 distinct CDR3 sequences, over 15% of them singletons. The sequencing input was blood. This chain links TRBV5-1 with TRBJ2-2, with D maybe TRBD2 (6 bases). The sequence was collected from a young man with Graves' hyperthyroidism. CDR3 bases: TGCGCCAGCAGATTGGGGGACTTTAACACCGGGGAGCTGTTTTTT. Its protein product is CASRLGDFNTGELFF.